These 18 T cell receptor beta chains share one sample of origin, sequenced in a study of PD-1 blockade in classical Hodgkin lymphoma. Sequencing was performed with immunoSEQ multiplex PCR; in TCRdb, only in-frame clones are kept and a portion is missing. There are some 96,000 clones in the sample; roughly 83% occur only once, and 10% to 15% lies in the top ten. Brentuximab vedotin exposure varied, and every patient relapsed after autologous stem cell transplantation. Sequencing was performed on peripheral blood mononuclear cells (PBMCs), taken at baseline. The source is a human donor with classical Hodgkin lymphoma.

This clone appeared a single time. The chain links TRBV28 to TRBJ2-7; a possible D gene is TRBD1 (6 bases). V was shortened by 6 bases and J by 3 bases, with 12 bases between the two germline ends. The CDR3 has 13 amino acids. CDR1 MDHEN and CDR2 SYDVKM come from the germline V gene. This CDR3 reads CASRGTTHYEQYF. As DNA, the CDR3 is TGTGCCAGCAGAGGGACAACCCACTACGAGCAGTACTTC.

The rearrangement uses TRBV7-2 and TRBJ2-7, with 10 bases fitting TRBD1. Germline loops: CDR1 SGHTA, CDR2 FQGNSA. V gave up 5 bases and J gave up 7 bases; unmatched junction bases: 11. The CDR3 has 15 residues. In DNA form, the CDR3 reads TGTGCCAGCAGCCGCCGGGACAGGGGTATTTGGGAGCAGTACTTC. Translated: CASSRRDRGIWEQYF.

The chain joins TRBV7-2 to TRBJ1-2, with 12 nucleotides matching TRBD1. The CDR3 contains 14 residues. The germline V gene encodes CDR1 SGHTA and CDR2 FQGNSA. Trimming took 5 bases from V and 4 from J; bases not matched to a gene: 2. The CDR3 bases are TGTGCCAGCAGCGCGGGACAGGGGGCCTATGGCTACACCTTC. This translates into CASSAGQGAYGYTF.

The CDR3 spells CASRPRTGDYGYTF. The CDR3 nucleotides are TGTGCCAGCAGGCCTCGGACAGGGGACTATGGCTACACCTTC. The V call is TRBV6-4, the J call TRBJ1-2, with 9 bases identical to TRBD1. The CDR3 consists of 14 residues. Germline CDR1 MRHNA, CDR2 SNTAGT. Trimming took 6 bases from V and 3 from J; bases not matched to a gene: 5.

The V call is TRBV28, the J call TRBJ1-5; perhaps TRBD1 as D (5 bases). Per the germline V gene, CDR1 is MDHEN and CDR2 is SYDVKM. This CDR3 region has 16 residues. Trimming removed 5 bases at V and 7 bases at J, with 21 bases between. The CDR3 region has the DNA TGTGCCAGCAGTCCTCCCCCAGGGAGTGAGGGCCAGCCCCAGCATTTT. It yields the protein CASSPPPGSEGQPQHF. Drawing the rest from reference TRBV28 and TRBJ1-5, the complete variable domain is DVKVTQSSRYLVKRTGEKVFLECVQDMDHENMFWYRQDPGLGLRLIYFSYDVKMKEKGDIPEGYSVSREKKERFSLILESASTNQTSMYLCASSPPPGSEGQPQHFGDGTRLSIL.

V and J are TRBV5-1 and TRBJ2-5; D gene unclear. The CDR3 runs to 14 residues. Germline CDR1 is SGHRS and CDR2 is YFSETQ. The germline V and J ends were trimmed by 5 bases and 5 bases, with 16 bases remaining between them. CDR3 sequence: CASSLGWRLETQYF. The CDR3 DNA reads TGCGCCAGCAGTCTCGGCTGGCGGTTGGAGACCCAGTACTTC.

The V call is TRBV2, the J call TRBJ1-1, with a weak D call TRBD1 (5 bases). The germline V gene encodes CDR1 SNHLY and CDR2 FYNNEI. The CDR3 totals 14 residues. The germline V and J ends were trimmed by 6 bases and 2 bases, with 13 bases remaining between them. CDR3 sequence reads: CASSLGLVNTEAFF. The CDR3, as DNA: TGTGCCAGCAGCCTGGGACTGGTCAACACTGAAGCTTTCTTT.

The chain's CDR3 is CASSPYLTGERGYTF. CDR3 nucleotide sequence: TGTGCCAGCAGCCCCTACTTGACAGGGGAGAGAGGCTACACCTTC. This sequence joins TRBV5-6 and TRBJ1-2; 8 positions agree with TRBD1. Looked up from germline, CDR1 is SGHDT and CDR2 is YYEEEE. V dropped 4 bases and J dropped 8; count of bases not matched to a gene: 13. The CDR3 consists of 15 residues.

The rearrangement uses TRBV5-1 and TRBJ1-5; possibly TRBD1 for D (5 bases). Trimming cost V 0 bases and J 5 bases, with 12 bases left between them. The CDR3 loop spans 15 amino acids. Germline V gene data show CDR1 as SGHRS and CDR2 as YFSETQ. CDR3 loop: CASSLAGGGDQPQHF. The CDR3 DNA sequence: TGCGCCAGCAGCTTGGCCGGGGGAGGGGATCAGCCCCAGCATTTT.

Written as DNA, the CDR3 is TGTGCCTGGAGAATAAAGGGAACCTACGAGCAGTACTTC. Translation: CAWRIKGTYEQYF. The chain is built from TRBV30 and TRBJ2-7; D is unresolved. CDR3 length: 13 residues. Looked up from germline, CDR1 is GTSNPN and CDR2 is SVGIG (reference sequence). The germline V and J ends were trimmed by 3 bases and 2 bases, with 11 bases remaining between them. Full variable domain (remainder filled in from reference TRBV30 and TRBJ2-7): SQTIHQWPATLVQPVGSPLSLECTVEGTSNPNLYWYRQAAGRGLQLLFYSVGIGQISSEVPQNLSASRPQDRQFILSSKKLLLSDSGFYLCAWRIKGTYEQYFGPGTRLTVT.

The chain employs TRBV7-9 and TRBJ2-1, with 10 bases that match TRBD2. The ends lost 8 bases at V and 2 bases at J; junction bases unmatched: 12. CDR3 length equals 17 residues. Germline assignment: CDR1 SEHNR and CDR2 FQNEAQ (reference sequence). The DNA of the CDR3 is TGTGCCAGCGGCCAGGCTAGCGGGAGTAGCCCCTACAATGAGCAGTTCTTC. Translation gives CASGQASGSSPYNEQFF.

V gene TRBV7-3 combines with J gene TRBJ2-3, with 13 bases lining up with TRBD2. The CDR3 has 14 amino acids. Germline trimming cut 5 bases from V and 5 bases from J; bases unmatched to any gene: 1. Germline V gene lookup returns CDR1 SGHTA and CDR2 FQGTGA. CDR3 bases: TGTGCCAGCAGCACTAGCGGGAGGGTAGATACGCAGTATTTT. It is translated as CASSTSGRVDTQYF.

This clone has a single count. The chain links TRBV6-5 to TRBJ2-1, with 10 positions matching TRBD1. J gave up 7 bases and V 6 bases, and 3 bases lay outside the gene matches. CDR1 is MNHEY and CDR2 is SVGAGI in the germline V gene. The CDR3 sequence is 13 residues long. Here the CDR3 DNA reads TGTGCCAGCAGCAGACAGGGGGCAAATGAGCAGTTCTTC. This gives the protein CASSRQGANEQFF.

This rearrangement joins TRBV18 to TRBJ2-7; 8 bases map to TRBD2. The CDR3 sequence is 18 residues long. Germline trimming cut 1 base from V and 5 bases from J; bases unmatched to any gene: 16. From germline, CDR1 is KGHSH and CDR2 LQKENI. As DNA, the CDR3 is TGTGCCAGCTCACCACGACCGAGCGGGAGCTACGGGGTCCACGAGCAGTACTTC. Translated: CASSPRPSGSYGVHEQYF.

The chain links TRBV11-2 to TRBJ2-3, with TRBD2 matching over 7 bases. J gave up 0 bases and V 3 bases, and 0 bases lay outside the gene matches. CDR1 is SGHAT and CDR2 is FQNNGV in the germline V gene. The CDR3 consists of 14 residues. CDR3 DNA sequence: TGTGCCAGCAGCTTTAGCGGGAGCACAGATACGCAGTATTTT. The encoded protein is CASSFSGSTDTQYF.

In its sample, this clone was seen once. The rearrangement uses TRBV6-1 and TRBJ1-1; D is unresolved. Trimming removed 8 bases at V and 2 bases at J, with 9 bases between. Germline assignment: CDR1 MNHNS and CDR2 SASEGT. The CDR3 runs to 12 residues. The CDR3 sequence: CASVPVNTEAFF. The CDR3 DNA follows: TGTGCCAGCGTTCCGGTAAACACTGAAGCTTTCTTT.

This clone was seen a single time. The chain carries TRBV6-4 and TRBJ2-1; 10 bases agree with TRBD2. Trimming at V came to 8 bases and at J to 5 bases, leaving 9 bases not matched to a gene. The CDR3 consists of 15 residues. The germline V gene encodes CDR1 MRHNA and CDR2 SNTAGT. The CDR3 nucleotides are TGTGCCAGCTCCCGGCAGGGACTAGCGAACAATGAGCAGTTCTTC. Translating it yields CASSRQGLANNEQFF.

The V call is TRBV10-3, the J call TRBJ2-2; 8 bases align to TRBD1. V lost 6 bases and J lost 5; bases outside the gene matches: 8. The CDR3 length is 15 residues. Germline CDR1 reads ENHRY; CDR2 reads SYGVKD. CDR3 nucleotides: TGTGCCATCAGACCAGGACAGGGAATGACCGGGGAGCTGTTTTTT. Protein product: CAIRPGQGMTGELFF.